This T cell receptor (beta chain) is drawn from a study of blood T cell repertoires in COVID-19. At the level of the study: Some COVID-19 samples were acute and others convalescent; all came from the United States, Italy and Spain. PBMCs, B-cell-depleted T cells, or T cells were the source of the cDNA or gDNA that made up the material.

This table comes from immunoSEQ multiplex PCR, and its TCRdb copy is limited to in-frame clones, with some not included. The sample lists about 100,000 clones; approximately 91% were seen once. V gave up 6 bases and J gave up 3 bases; unmatched junction bases: 8. Germline V gives CDR1 SNHLY, CDR2 FYNNEI. This CDR3 contains 15 residues. The specimen sequenced was peripheral blood. The sequence derives from an older woman with acute or convalescent COVID-19. V usage is TRBV2 and J usage is TRBJ2-1; 7 nucleotides agree with TRBD2. The CDR3 protein is CASSQEIAGYNEQFF. DNA of the CDR3: TGTGCCAGCAGCCAGGAGATAGCGGGCTACAATGAGCAGTTCTTC.